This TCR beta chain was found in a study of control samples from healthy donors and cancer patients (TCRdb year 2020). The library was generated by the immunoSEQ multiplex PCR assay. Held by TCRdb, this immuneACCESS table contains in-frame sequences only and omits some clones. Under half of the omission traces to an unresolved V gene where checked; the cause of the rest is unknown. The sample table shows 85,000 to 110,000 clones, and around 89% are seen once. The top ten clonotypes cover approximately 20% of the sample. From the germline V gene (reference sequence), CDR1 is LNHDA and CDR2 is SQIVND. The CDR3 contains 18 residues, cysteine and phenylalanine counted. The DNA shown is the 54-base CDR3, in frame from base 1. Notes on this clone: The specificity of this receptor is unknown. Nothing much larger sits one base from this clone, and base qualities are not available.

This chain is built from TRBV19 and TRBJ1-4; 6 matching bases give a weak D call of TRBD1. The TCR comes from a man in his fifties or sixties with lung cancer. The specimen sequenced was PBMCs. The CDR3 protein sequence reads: CDTSGDMGPGGGHEKLFF. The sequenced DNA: TGTGACACATCCGGGGACATGGGGCCGGGCGGGGGACATGAAAAACTGTTTTTT. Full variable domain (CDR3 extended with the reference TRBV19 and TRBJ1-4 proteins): DGGITQSPKYLFRKEGQNVTLSCEQNLNHDAMYWYRQDPGQGLRLIYYSQIVNDFQKGDIAEGYSVSREKKESFPLTVTSAQKNPTAFYLCDTSGDMGPGGGHEKLFFGSGTQLSVL.